Below are 8 T cell receptor beta chains sequenced from a single sample in a study of blood T cell repertoires in COVID-19. This table comes from immunoSEQ multiplex PCR, and its TCRdb copy is limited to in-frame clones, with some not included. The table includes over 80,000 clones, 74% detected once. The sample comprised peripheral blood. Receptor source: a man in his 70s with COVID-19, enrolled during active disease.

The chain recombines TRBV27 with TRBJ1-2; weak D call: TRBD1 (6 bases). The length of the CDR3 is 14 residues. The V gene lost 3 bases and the J gene lost 6 bases, with 14 bases spanning the gap. Germline V gene sequence: CDR1 MNHEY, CDR2 SMNVEV (reference sequence). DNA of the CDR3: TGTGCCAGCAGTTTGTGGGCAGGGGTCCATGGCTACACCTTC. Its protein product is CASSLWAGVHGYTF.

This clone occurred a few times. This chain links TRBV6-5 with TRBJ2-7, with TRBD1 matching over 8 bases. Germline-derived CDR1 and CDR2 are MNHEY and SVGAGI. CDR3 length: 13 amino acids. After removal of 6 bases from V and 2 bases from J, the junction contained 3 bases not matched to a gene. The CDR3 DNA sequence: TGTGCCAGCAGCAGGACAGGGCCCTACGAGCAGTACTTC. It specifies CASSRTGPYEQYF.

V is TRBV29-1 and J is TRBJ1-2; 9 nucleotides line up with TRBD1. The CDR3 totals 14 residues. The V segment lost 7 bases and the J segment 8 bases; nucleotides outside the gene matches: 14. Looked up from germline, CDR1 is SQVTM and CDR2 is ANQGSEA. The CDR3 bases are TGCAGCGCCCCTCTCCCGGGGACAGGGTGGGGCTACACCTTC. Translation: CSAPLPGTGWGYTF.

V gene TRBV30 combines with J gene TRBJ2-3, with D tentatively TRBD1 (5 bases). The CDR3 has 14 amino acids. Germline CDR1 and CDR2: GTSNPN and SVGIG (reference sequence). V dropped 2 bases and J dropped 5 bases, with 14 bases sitting between them. The CDR3 is CAWSPGLGEDTQYF. CDR3 nucleotides: TGTGCCTGGAGTCCCGGGCTAGGGGAAGATACGCAGTATTTT.

The gene calls are TRBV6-5 and TRBJ2-7; the D is unclear. Germline V lookup: CDR1 MNHEY, CDR2 SVGAGI. V lost 6 bases, J lost 6 bases, and 18 bases lay in between. The CDR3 spans 14 residues. CDR3 nucleotides: TGTGCCAGCAGGCTAGACCCAGCGTCTTCCGAGCAGTACTTC. Amino acid sequence: CASRLDPASSEQYF.

V and J are TRBV7-3 and TRBJ2-2; the match to TRBD2 covers 12 bases. The CDR3 runs 17 residues. Trimming at V came to 2 bases and at J to 5 bases, leaving 6 bases not matched to a gene. Germline V gives CDR1 SGHTA, CDR2 FQGTGA. The CDR3 region is CASSLSPSGRGTGELFF. In nucleotides, the CDR3 is TGTGCCAGCAGCTTATCCCCTAGCGGGAGGGGTACCGGGGAGCTGTTTTTT.

J is TRBJ2-2 and V is TRBV5-1; TRBD2 matches at 15 bases. J lost 0 bases, V lost 4 bases, and 4 bases had no gene match. The CDR3 loop spans 18 amino acids. Germline V gene sequence: CDR1 SGHRS, CDR2 YFSETQ. As DNA, the CDR3 is TGCGCCAGCAGCCATGGACTAGCGGGAGGGGCGAACACCGGGGAGCTGTTTTTT. Translated: CASSHGLAGGANTGELFF. The full variable domain, with the rest looked up from reference TRBV5-1 and TRBJ2-2, is KAGVTQTPRYLIKTRGQQVTLSCSPISGHRSVSWYQQTPGQGLQFLFEYFSETQRNKGNFPGRFSGRQFSNSRSEMNVSTLELGDSALYLCASSHGLAGGANTGELFFGEGSRLTVL.

This clone was detected only once. This chain connects TRBV28 to TRBJ1-4; D is perhaps TRBD1 (6 bases). V was trimmed by 5 bases and J by 1 base, leaving 11 bases between them. CDR1 MDHEN and CDR2 SYDVKM come from the germline V gene. The CDR3 runs to 15 residues. The CDR3 reads CASSPPQGTNEKLFF. Here the CDR3 DNA reads TGTGCCAGCAGTCCCCCACAGGGAACTAATGAAAAACTGTTTTTT.